This entry lists 9 T cell receptor beta chains sequenced from one sample in a study of blood T cell repertoires in COVID-19. Using immunoSEQ multiplex PCR, the repertoire was profiled, and TCRdb retains in-frame clones only, with some absent. Counted here are 68,000 or so clones, 88% occurring once; the ten biggest clones make up about 2.9%. Input material: peripheral blood. The receptors were gathered from a man between 65 and 85 years old with active or convalescent COVID-19.

This clone was seen more than once but under ten times. This chain uses TRBV24-1 with TRBJ2-5, with 9 bases that match TRBD2. With 3 bases clipped from V and 4 bases from J, the junction kept 8 bases outside the gene matches. The CDR3 has 16 amino acids. Germline values: CDR1 KGHDR, CDR2 SFDVKD. CDR3 bases: TGTGCCACCAGTGATACCCAAGGGGGACTAGCAGAGACCCAGTACTTC. Its translation: CATSDTQGGLAETQYF.

The sample holds one count of this clone. The V call is TRBV2, the J call TRBJ2-5; 8 bases match TRBD1. Trimming at V came to 6 bases and at J to 4 bases, leaving 4 bases not matched to a gene. The length of the CDR3 is 13 residues. The germline V gene encodes CDR1 SNHLY and CDR2 FYNNEI. In DNA, the CDR3 is TGTGCCAGCAGGTGGACAGGGTCAGAGACCCAGTACTTC. The encoded protein is CASRWTGSETQYF. Drawing the rest from reference TRBV2 and TRBJ2-5, the complete variable domain is EPEVTQTPSHQVTQMGQEVILRCVPISNHLYFYWYRQILGQKVEFLVSFYNNEISEKSEIFDDQFSVERPDGSNFTLKIRSTKLEDSAMYFCASRWTGSETQYFGPGTRLLVL.

The V call is TRBV19, the J call TRBJ1-1; tentative D call: TRBD1 (5 bases). V lost 7 bases to trimming and J lost 3 bases, with 12 bases between them. Germline V gene sequence: CDR1 LNHDA, CDR2 SQIVND (reference sequence). CDR3 length: 13 amino acids. CDR3 nucleotide sequence: TGTGCCAGTACTCGGGGGACGGACACTGAAGCTTTCTTT. Translation gives CASTRGTDTEAFF.

This sequence joins TRBV7-3 and TRBJ2-1; perhaps TRBD2 as D (5 bases). The V end lost 1 base, the J end lost 12 bases, and 16 bases lay between the germline ends. Germline V CDR1 and CDR2: SGHTA, FQGTGA. The CDR3 length is 14 residues. CDR3 nucleotides: TGTGCCAGCAGCTTAATGGCGACTACCAAGGGGCAGTTCTTC. It specifies CASSLMATTKGQFF.

This clone occurred once. The V call is TRBV28, the J call TRBJ2-7; D unresolved. The CDR3 is 13 amino acids. V was shortened by 4 bases and J by 3 bases, with 10 bases between the two germline ends. From germline, CDR1 is MDHEN and CDR2 SYDVKM. The CDR3 region is CASSSNELYEQYF. The DNA of the CDR3 is TGTGCCAGCAGTTCAAATGAACTCTACGAGCAGTACTTC.

This clone was counted once. The chain employs TRBV19 and TRBJ1-6; 7 bases align to TRBD1. The V segment lost 5 bases and the J segment 9 bases; nucleotides outside the gene matches: 7. CDR1 is LNHDA and CDR2 is SQIVND in the germline V gene (reference sequence). The CDR3 length is 14 residues. CDR3 in DNA: TGTGCCAGTAGTTACCTCCAGGGGGGTTCACCCCTCCACTTT. It yields the protein CASSYLQGGSPLHF.

This clone was counted between two and nine times. V and J are TRBV7-2 and TRBJ1-2; D call uncertain. The length of the CDR3 is 13 residues. Germline CDR1 SGHTA, CDR2 FQGNSA. The V and J ends lost 0 bases and 8 bases respectively, with 10 bases between them. This CDR3 is CASSLAAGGGYTF. CDR3 coding DNA: TGTGCCAGCAGCTTAGCGGCAGGCGGGGGCTACACCTTC.

This sequence joins TRBV10-3 and TRBJ1-5; TRBD1 aligns across 7 bases. Germline CDR1 reads ENHRY; CDR2 reads SYGVKD. With V trimmed by 5 bases and J by 11 bases, 12 bases remained unmatched. The CDR3 is 14 amino acids. CDR3 DNA sequence: TGTGCCATCAGTACGGGACAGACGGATCGATCCCAGCATTTT. Translation gives CAISTGQTDRSQHF.

J is TRBJ2-3 and V is TRBV4-2; 13 nucleotides line up with TRBD2. The CDR3 covers 16 residues. CDR1 is LGHNA, CDR2 YNFKEQ, per germline. Trimming removed 3 bases from V and 5 bases from J; junction bases left unmatched: 5. The CDR3 nucleotides read TGTGCCAGCAGCCAGCAACTAGCGGGGGGGTTAGATACGCAGTATTTT. This gives the protein CASSQQLAGGLDTQYF.